This record covers a single TCR beta chain. The data were taken from a study of molecular identifiers for immune sequencing clone quantification. Trimming removed 0 bases at V and 3 bases at J, with 12 bases between. The germline CDR1 and CDR2 sequences are MNHEY and SVGEGT. This CDR3 is built from 15 residues. TCRdb reprocessed the PCR reads via MiXCR and lists one record per CDR3 protein. This table has a few hundred thousand distinct CDR3 sequences, roughly 25% appearing once. The source is a human donor in good health. Some libraries in this study had Jurkat cell RNA spiked in. The rearrangement joins TRBV6-2 or TRBV6-3 to TRBJ2-7; no clear D. Material for sequencing was naive CD8+ T cells from blood, with Jurkat cell RNA spiked in. The subset denotes: FACS-sorted CD8+CD4-CCR7+CD45RA+ naive T cells. The CDR3 DNA sequence: TGTGCCAGCAGTTACTCTTCCCACGCCGGCTACGAGCAGTACTTC. Translated: CASSYSSHAGYEQYF.